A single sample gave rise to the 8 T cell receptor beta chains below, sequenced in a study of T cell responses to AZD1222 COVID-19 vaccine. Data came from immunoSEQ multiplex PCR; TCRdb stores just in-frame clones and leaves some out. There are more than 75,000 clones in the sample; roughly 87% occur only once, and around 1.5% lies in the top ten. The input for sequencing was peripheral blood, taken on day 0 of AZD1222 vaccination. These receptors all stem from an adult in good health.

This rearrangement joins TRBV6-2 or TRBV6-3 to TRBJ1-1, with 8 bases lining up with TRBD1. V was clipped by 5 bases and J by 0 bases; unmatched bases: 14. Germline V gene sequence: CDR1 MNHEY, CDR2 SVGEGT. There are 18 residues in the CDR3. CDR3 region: CASSRRGTGRKMNTEAFF. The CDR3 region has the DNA TGTGCCAGCAGTCGGAGAGGGACAGGAAGAAAAATGAACACTGAAGCTTTCTTT.

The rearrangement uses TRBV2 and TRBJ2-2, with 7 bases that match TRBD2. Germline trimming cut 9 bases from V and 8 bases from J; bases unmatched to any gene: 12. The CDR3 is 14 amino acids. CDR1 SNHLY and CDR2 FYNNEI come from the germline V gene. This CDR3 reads CASAGVFSVGELFF. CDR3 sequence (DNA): TGTGCCAGTGCGGGGGTATTTAGTGTGGGGGAGCTGTTTTTT.

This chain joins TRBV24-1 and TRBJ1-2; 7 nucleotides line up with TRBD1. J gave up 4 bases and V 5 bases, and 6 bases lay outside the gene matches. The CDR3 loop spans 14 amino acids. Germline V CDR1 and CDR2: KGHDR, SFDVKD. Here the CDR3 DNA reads TGTGCCACCAGTGGCGGACAGGCGCCCTATGGCTACACCTTC. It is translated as CATSGGQAPYGYTF.

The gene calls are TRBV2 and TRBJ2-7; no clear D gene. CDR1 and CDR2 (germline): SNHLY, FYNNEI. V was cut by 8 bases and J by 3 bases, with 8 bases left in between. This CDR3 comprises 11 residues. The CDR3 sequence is CASDGVYEQYF. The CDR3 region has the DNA TGTGCCAGCGATGGCGTCTACGAGCAGTACTTC.

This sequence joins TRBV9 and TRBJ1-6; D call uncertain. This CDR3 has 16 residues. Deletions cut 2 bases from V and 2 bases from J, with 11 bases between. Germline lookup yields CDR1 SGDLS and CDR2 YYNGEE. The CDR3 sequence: CASSVLSGTYNSPLHF. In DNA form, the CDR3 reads TGTGCCAGCAGCGTTTTATCCGGGACCTATAATTCACCCCTCCACTTT.

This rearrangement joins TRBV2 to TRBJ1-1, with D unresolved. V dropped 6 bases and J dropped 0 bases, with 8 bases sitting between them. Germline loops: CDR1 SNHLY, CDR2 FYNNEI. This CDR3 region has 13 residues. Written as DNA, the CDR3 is TGTGCCAGCAGGGAACAGATGAACACTGAAGCTTTCTTT. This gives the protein CASREQMNTEAFF.

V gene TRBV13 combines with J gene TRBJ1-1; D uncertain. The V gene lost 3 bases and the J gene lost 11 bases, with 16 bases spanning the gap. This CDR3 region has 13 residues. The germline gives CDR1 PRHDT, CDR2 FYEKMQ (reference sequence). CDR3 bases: TGTGCCAGCAGCTTCCGGGTGAGGAAGGAGGCTTTCTTT. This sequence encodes CASSFRVRKEAFF.

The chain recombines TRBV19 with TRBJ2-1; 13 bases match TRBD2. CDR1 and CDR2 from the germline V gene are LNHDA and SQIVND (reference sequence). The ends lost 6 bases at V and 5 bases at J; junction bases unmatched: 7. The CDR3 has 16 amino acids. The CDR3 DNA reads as TGTGCCAGTAGGGACCCCGGGACTAGCGGGGACAATGAGCAGTTCTTC. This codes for CASRDPGTSGDNEQFF.